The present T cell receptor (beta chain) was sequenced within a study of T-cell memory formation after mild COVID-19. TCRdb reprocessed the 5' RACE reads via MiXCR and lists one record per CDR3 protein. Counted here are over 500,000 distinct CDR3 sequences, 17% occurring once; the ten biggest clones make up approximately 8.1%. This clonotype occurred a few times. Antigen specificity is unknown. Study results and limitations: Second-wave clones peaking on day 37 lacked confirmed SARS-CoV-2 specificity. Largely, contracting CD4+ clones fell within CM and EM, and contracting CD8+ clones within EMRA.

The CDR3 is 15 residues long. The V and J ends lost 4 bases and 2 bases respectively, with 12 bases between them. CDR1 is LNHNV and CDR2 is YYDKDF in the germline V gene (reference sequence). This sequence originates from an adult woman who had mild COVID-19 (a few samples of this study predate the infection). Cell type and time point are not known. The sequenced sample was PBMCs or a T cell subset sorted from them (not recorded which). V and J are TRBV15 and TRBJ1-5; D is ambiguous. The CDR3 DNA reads TGTGCCACCAGCAACGAGGGAACCGGCAATCAGCCCCAGCATTTT. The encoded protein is CATSNEGTGNQPQHF. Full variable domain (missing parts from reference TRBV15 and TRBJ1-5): DAMVIQNPRYQVTQFGKPVTLSCSQTLNHNVMYWYQQKSSQAPKLLFHYYDKDFNNEADTPDNFQSRRPNTSFCFLDIRSPGLGDTAMYLCATSNEGTGNQPQHFGDGTRLSIL.